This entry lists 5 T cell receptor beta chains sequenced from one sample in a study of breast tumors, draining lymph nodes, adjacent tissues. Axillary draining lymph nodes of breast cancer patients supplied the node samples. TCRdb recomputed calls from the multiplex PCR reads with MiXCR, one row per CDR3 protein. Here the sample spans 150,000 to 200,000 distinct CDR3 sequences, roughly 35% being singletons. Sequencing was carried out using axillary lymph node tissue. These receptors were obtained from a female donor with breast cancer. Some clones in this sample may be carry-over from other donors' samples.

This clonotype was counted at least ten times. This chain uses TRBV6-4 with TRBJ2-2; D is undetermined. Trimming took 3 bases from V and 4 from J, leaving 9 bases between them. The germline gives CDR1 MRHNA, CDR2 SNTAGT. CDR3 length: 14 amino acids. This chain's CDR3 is CASSEFRSTGELFF. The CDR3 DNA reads TGTGCCAGCAGTGAGTTCCGAAGCACCGGGGAGCTGTTTTTT.

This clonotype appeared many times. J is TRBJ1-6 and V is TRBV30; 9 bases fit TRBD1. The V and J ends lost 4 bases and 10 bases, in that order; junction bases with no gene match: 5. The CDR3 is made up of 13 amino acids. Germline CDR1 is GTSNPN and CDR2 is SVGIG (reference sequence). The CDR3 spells CAWTGQGRSPLHF. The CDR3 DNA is TGTGCCTGGACGGGACAGGGACGATCACCCCTCCACTTT.

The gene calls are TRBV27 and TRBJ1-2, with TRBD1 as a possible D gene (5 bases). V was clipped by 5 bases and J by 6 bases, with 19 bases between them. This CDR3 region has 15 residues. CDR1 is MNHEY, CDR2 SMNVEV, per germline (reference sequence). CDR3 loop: CASSPLGREGDGYTF. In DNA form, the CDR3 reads TGTGCCAGCAGTCCCCTAGGACGGGAAGGGGATGGCTACACCTTC.

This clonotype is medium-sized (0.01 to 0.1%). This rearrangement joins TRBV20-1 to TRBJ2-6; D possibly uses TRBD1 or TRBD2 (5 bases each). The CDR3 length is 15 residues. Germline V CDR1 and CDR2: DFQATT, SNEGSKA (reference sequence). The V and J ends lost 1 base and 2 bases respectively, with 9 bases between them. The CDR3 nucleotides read TGCAGTGCTAGAGGGGGACGGGCTGGGGCCAACGTCCTGACTTTC. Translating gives CSARGGRAGANVLTF.

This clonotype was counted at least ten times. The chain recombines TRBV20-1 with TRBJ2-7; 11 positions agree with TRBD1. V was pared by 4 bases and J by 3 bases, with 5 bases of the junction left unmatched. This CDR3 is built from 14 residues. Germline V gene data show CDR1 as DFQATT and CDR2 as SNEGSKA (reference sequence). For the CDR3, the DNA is TGCAGTGCTAACCCGGGACAGGGGGGCTACGAGCAGTACTTC. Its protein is CSANPGQGGYEQYF.